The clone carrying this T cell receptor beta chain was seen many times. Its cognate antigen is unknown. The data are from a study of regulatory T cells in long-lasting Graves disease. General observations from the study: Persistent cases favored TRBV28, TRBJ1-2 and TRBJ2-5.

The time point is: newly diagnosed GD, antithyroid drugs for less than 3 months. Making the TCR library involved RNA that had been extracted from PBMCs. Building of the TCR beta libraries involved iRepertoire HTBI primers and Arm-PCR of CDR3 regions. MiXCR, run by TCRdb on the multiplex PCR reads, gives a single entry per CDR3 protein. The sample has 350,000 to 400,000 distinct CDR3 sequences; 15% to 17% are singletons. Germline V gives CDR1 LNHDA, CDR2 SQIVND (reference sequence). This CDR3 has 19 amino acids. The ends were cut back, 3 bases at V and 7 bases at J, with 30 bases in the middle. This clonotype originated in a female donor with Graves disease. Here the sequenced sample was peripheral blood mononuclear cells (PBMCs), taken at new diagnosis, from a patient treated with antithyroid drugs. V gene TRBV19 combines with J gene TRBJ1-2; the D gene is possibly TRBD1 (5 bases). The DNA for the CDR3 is TGTGCCAGTAGTATCCTACAGGTCCCAAGAACTCGCCCCGAAAGTGGCTACACCTTC. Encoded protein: CASSILQVPRTRPESGYTF.